This T cell receptor (beta chain) was identified in a study of T cell responses to AZD1222 COVID-19 vaccine. Study-wide results and caveats: Sampling captured repertoires only after the peak T cell response. Of the AZD1222 recipients, only six were seropositive at baseline. The donor cohort was predominantly white British with a female majority, and clonal diversity may have been underestimated. Spike-specific TCR breadth and depth both grew after two AZD1222 doses.

Here immunoSEQ multiplex PCR was the method, and the copy in TCRdb shows in-frame clones only, minus some. The table has roughly 93,000 clones, about nine tenths seen once. To note about this clone: Its antigen is undetermined.

This clonotype was obtained from an adult who received the AZD1222 COVID-19 vaccine. The sequencing used peripheral blood, collected 28 days after the second AZD1222 dose.

The CDR3 DNA sequence: TGTGCCAGCAGCTTTTTTGGACCTAGCACAGATACGCAGTATTTT. Protein: CASSFFGPSTDTQYF. The chain links TRBV5-4 to TRBJ2-3, with D hard to call. The CDR3 consists of 15 residues. Germline CDR1 is SGHNT and CDR2 is YYREEE (reference sequence). V lost 2 bases and J 0 bases, leaving 10 bases between the germline ends. The full variable domain, completed using reference TRBV5-4 and TRBJ2-3, is ETGVTQSPTHLIKTRGQQVTLRCSSQSGHNTVSWYQQALGQGPQFIFQYYREEENGRGNFPPRFSGLQFPNYSSELNVNALELDDSALYLCASSFFGPSTDTQYFGPGTRLTVL.